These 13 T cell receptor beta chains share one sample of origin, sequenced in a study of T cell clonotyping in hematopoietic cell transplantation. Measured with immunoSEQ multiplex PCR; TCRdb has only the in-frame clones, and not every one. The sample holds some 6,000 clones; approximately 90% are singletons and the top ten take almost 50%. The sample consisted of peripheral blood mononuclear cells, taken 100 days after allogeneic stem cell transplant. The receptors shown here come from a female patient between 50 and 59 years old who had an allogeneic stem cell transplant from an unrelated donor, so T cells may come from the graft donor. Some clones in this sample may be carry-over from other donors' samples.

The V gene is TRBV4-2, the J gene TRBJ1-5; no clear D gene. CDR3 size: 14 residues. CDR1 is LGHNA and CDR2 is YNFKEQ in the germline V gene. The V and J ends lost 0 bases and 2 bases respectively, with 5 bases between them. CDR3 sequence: CASSQDIGNQPQHF. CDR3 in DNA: TGTGCCAGCAGCCAAGATATTGGCAATCAGCCCCAGCATTTT.

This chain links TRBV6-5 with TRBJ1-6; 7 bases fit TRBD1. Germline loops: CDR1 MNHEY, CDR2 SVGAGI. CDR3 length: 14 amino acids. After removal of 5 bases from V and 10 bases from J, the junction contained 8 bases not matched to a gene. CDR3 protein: CASSKTGVGSPLHF. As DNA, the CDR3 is TGTGCCAGCAGTAAAACAGGGGTCGGATCACCCCTCCACTTT.

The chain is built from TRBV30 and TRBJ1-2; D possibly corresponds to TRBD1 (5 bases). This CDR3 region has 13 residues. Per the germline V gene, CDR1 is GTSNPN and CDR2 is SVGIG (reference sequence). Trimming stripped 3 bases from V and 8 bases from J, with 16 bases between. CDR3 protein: CAWRSYGTEGYTF. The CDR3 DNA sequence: TGTGCCTGGAGGTCCTACGGGACGGAGGGCTACACCTTC.

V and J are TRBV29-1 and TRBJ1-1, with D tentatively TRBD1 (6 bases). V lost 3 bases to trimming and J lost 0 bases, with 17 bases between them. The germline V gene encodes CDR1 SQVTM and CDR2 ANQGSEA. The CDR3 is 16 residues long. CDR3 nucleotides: TGCAGCGTTGAGTATAGGGGGGGGTGGCTGAACACTGAAGCTTTCTTT. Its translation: CSVEYRGGWLNTEAFF.

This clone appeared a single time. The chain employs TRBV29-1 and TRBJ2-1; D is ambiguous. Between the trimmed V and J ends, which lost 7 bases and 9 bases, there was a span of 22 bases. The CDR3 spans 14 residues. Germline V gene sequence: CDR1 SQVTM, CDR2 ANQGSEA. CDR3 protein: CSDKGQTFLIEQFF. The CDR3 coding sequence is TGCAGCGACAAGGGTCAAACCTTTCTTATTGAGCAGTTCTTC.

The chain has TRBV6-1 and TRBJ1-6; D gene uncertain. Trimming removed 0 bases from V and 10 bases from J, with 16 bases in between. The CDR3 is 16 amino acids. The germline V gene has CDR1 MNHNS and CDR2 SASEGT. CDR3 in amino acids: CASSEADGTAVSPLHF. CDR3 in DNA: TGTGCCAGCAGTGAAGCAGATGGAACAGCCGTCTCACCCCTCCACTTT.

The CDR3 sequence: CASSKRTGDYQPQHF. CDR3 DNA: TGTGCCAGTAGTAAAAGGACAGGTGATTATCAGCCCCAGCATTTT. The J gene is TRBJ1-5, the V gene TRBV19; 7 bases map to TRBD1. The CDR3 is 15 residues long. The V and J ends lost 4 bases and 5 bases, in that order; junction bases with no gene match: 8. The V gene's germline CDR1 is LNHDA and CDR2 SQIVND (reference sequence).

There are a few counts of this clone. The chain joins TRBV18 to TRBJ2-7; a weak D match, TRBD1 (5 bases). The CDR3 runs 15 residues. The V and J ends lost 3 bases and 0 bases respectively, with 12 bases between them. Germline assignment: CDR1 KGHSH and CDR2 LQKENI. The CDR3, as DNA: TGTGCCAGCTCACCTGGACACAGGTCCTCCTACGAGCAGTACTTC. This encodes CASSPGHRSSYEQYF.

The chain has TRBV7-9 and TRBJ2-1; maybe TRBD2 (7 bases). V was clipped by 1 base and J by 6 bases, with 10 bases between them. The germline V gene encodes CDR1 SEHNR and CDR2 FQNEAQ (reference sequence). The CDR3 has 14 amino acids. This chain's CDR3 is CASSLGGGVNEQFF. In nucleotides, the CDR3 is TGTGCCAGCAGCTTAGGAGGGGGGGTCAATGAGCAGTTCTTC. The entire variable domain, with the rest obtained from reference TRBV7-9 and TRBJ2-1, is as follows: DTGVSQNPRHKITKRGQNVTFRCDPISEHNRLYWYRQTLGQGPEFLTYFQNEAQLEKSRLLSDRFSAERPKGSFSTLEIQRTEQGDSAMYLCASSLGGGVNEQFFGPGTRLTVL.

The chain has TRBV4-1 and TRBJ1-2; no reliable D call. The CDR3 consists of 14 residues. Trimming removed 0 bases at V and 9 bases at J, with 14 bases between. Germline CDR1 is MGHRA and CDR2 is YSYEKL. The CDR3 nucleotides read TGCGCCAGCAGCCAAGATGAGCAGCGCCAAAGCTACACCTTC. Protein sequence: CASSQDEQRQSYTF.

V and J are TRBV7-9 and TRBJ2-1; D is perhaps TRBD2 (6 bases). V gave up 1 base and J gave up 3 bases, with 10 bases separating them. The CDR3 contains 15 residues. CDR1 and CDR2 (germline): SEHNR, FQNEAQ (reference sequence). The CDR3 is CASSLVTSYYNEQFF. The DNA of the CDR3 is TGTGCCAGCAGCTTAGTTACTAGCTACTACAATGAGCAGTTCTTC.

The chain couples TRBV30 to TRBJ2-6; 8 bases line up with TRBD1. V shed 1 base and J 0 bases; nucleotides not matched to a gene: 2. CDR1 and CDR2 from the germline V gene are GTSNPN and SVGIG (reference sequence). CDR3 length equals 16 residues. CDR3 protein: CAWSATGVSGANVLTF. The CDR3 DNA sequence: TGTGCCTGGAGTGCGACAGGGGTCTCTGGGGCCAACGTCCTGACTTTC.

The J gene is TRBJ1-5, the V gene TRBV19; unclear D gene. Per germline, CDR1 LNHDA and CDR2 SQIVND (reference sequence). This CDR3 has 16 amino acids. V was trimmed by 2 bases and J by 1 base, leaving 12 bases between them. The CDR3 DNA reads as TGTGCCAGTAGTATATATGGCAGCCAAAGCAATCAGCCCCAGCATTTT. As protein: CASSIYGSQSNQPQHF.